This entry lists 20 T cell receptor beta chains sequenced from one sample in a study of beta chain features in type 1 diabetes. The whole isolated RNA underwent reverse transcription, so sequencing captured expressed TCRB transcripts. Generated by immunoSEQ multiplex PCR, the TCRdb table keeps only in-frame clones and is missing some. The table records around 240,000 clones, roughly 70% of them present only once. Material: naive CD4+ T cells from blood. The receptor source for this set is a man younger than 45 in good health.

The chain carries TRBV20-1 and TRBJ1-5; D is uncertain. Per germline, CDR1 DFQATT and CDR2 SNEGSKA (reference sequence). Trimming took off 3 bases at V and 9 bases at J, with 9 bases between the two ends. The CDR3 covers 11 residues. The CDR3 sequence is CSASGPGPQHF. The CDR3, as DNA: TGCAGTGCTAGCGGTCCCGGGCCCCAGCATTTT.

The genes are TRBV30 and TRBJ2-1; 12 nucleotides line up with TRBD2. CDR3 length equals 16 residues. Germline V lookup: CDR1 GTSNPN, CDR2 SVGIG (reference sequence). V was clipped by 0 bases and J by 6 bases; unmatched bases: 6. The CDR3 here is CAWSVRTSGKGNEQFF. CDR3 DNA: TGTGCCTGGAGTGTCCGGACTAGCGGGAAGGGCAATGAGCAGTTCTTC. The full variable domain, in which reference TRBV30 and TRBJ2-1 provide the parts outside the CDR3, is SQTIHQWPATLVQPVGSPLSLECTVEGTSNPNLYWYRQAAGRGLQLLFYSVGIGQISSEVPQNLSASRPQDRQFILSSKKLLLSDSGFYLCAWSVRTSGKGNEQFFGPGTRLTVL.

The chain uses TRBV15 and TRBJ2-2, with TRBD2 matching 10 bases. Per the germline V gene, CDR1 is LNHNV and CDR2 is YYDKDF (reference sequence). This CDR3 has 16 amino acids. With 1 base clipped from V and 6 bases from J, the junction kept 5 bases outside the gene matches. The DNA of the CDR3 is TGTGCCACCAGCAGAGTGGCTAGCGGGAGCCCCGGGGAGCTGTTTTTT. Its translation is CATSRVASGSPGELFF.

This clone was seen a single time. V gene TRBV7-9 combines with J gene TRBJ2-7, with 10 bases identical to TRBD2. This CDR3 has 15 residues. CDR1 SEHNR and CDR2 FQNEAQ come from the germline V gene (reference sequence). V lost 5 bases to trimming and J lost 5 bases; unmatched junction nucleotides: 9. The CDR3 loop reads CASSALLAGEDEQYF. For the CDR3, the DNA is TGTGCCAGCAGCGCGCTTCTAGCGGGAGAGGACGAGCAGTACTTC.

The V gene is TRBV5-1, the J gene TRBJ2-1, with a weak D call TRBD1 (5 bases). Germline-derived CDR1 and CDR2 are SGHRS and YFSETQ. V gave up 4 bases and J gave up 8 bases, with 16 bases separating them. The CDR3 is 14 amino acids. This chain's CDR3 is CASSDPREGDEQFF. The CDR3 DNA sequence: TGCGCCAGCAGCGACCCAAGGGAAGGGGATGAGCAGTTCTTC.

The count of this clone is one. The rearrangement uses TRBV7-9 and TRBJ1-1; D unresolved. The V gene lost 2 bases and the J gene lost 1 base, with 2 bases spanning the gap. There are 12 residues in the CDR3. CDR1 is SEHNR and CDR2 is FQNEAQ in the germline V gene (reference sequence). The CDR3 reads CASSLTNTEAFF. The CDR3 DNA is TGTGCCAGCAGCTTAACGAACACTGAAGCTTTCTTT.

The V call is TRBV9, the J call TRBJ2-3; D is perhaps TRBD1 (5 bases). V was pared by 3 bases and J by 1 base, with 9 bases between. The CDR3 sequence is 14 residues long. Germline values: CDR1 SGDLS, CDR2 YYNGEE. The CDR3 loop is CASSEGLGTDTQYF. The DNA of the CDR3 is TGTGCCAGCAGCGAGGGGCTGGGCACAGATACGCAGTATTTT.

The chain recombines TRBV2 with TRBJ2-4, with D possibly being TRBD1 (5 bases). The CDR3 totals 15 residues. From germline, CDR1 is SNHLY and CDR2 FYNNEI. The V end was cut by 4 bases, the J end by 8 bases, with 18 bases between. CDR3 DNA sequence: TGTGCCAGCAGTGGTTTCAGGGATGTTGGGGACATTCAGTACTTC. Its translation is CASSGFRDVGDIQYF.

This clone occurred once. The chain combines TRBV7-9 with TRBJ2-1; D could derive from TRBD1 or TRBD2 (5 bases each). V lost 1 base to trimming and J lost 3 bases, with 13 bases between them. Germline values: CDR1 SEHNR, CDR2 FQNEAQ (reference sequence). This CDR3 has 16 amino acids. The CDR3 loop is CASSLGLRGVYNEQFF. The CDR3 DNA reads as TGTGCCAGCAGCTTAGGCTTGAGGGGTGTCTACAATGAGCAGTTCTTC.

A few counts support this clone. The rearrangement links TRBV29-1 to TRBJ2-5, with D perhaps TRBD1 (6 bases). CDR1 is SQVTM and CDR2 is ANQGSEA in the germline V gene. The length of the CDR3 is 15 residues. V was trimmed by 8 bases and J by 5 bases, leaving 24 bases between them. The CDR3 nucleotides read TGCAGCTTCTCCCGGGACAAAAGCCGCATGGAGACCCAGTACTTC. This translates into CSFSRDKSRMETQYF.

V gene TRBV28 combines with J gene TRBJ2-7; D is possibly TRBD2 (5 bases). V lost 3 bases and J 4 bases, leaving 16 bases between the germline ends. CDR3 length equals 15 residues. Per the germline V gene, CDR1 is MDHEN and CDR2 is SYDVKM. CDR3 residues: CASSLWAAGGYEQYF. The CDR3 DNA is TGTGCCAGCAGTTTGTGGGCCGCAGGAGGTTACGAGCAGTACTTC.

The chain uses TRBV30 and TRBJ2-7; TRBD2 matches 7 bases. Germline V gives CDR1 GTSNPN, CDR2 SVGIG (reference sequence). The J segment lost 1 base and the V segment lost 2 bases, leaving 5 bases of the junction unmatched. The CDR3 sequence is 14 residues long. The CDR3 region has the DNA TGTGCCTGGAGTCAACTAGCGTATTCCTACGAGCAGTACTTC. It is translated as CAWSQLAYSYEQYF.

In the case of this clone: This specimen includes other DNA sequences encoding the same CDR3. The CDR3 loop is CAWSTRGDQPQHF. CDR3 DNA sequence: TGTGCCTGGAGTACTAGGGGGGATCAGCCCCAGCATTTT. The chain recombines TRBV30 with TRBJ1-5; D may be TRBD1 (6 bases). Between the trimmed V and J ends, which lost 2 bases and 5 bases, there was a span of 10 bases. This CDR3 is 13 amino acids long. Germline CDR1 GTSNPN, CDR2 SVGIG (reference sequence).

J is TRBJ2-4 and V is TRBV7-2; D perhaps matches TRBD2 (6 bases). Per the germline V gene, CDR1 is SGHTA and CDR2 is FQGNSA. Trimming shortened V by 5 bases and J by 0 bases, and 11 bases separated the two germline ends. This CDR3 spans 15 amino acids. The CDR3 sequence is CASSAGRVAKNIQYF. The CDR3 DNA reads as TGTGCCAGCAGCGCGGGACGGGTAGCCAAAAACATTCAGTACTTC.

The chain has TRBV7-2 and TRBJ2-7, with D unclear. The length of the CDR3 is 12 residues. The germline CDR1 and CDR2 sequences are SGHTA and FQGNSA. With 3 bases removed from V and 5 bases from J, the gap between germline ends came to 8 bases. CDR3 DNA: TGTGCCAGCAGCTTGCAGAATAACGAGCAGTACTTC. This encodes CASSLQNNEQYF.

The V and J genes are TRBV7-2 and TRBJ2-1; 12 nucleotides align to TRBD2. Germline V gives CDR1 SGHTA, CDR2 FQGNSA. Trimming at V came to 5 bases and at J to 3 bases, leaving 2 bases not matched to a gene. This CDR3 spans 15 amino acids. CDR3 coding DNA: TGTGCCAGCAGCCCGACTAGCGGGGGCTACAATGAGCAGTTCTTC. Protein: CASSPTSGGYNEQFF. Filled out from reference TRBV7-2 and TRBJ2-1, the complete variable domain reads GAGVSQSPSNKVTEKGKDVELRCDPISGHTALYWYRQSLGQGLEFLIYFQGNSAPDKSGLPSDRFSAERTGGSVSTLTIQRTQQEDSAVYLCASSPTSGGYNEQFFGPGTRLTVL.

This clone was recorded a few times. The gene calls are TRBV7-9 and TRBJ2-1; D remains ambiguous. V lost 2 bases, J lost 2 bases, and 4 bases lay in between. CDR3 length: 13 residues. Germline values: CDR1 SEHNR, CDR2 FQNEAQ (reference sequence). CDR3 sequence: CASSLQAYNEQFF. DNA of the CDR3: TGTGCCAGCAGCTTACAAGCCTACAATGAGCAGTTCTTC.

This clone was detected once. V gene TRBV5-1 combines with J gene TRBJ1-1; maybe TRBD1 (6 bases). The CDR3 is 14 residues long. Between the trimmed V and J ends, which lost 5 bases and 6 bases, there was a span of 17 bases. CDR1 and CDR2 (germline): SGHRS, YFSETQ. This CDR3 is CASSPATPGAEAFF. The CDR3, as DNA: TGCGCCAGCAGTCCCGCGACTCCAGGGGCTGAAGCTTTCTTT.

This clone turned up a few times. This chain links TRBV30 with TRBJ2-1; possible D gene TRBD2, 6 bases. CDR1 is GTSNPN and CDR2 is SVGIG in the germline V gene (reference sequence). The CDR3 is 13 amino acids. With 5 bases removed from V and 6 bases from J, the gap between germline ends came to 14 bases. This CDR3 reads CAWVADLSNEQFF. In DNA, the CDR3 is TGTGCCTGGGTAGCGGACCTCAGCAATGAGCAGTTCTTC.

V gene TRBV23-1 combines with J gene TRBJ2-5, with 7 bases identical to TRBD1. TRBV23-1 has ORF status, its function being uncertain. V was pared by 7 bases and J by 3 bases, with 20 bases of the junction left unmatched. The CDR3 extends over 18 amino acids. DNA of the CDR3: TGCGCCAGCATCTCCGACAGGGATGTTCGTTGTGCCAAAGAGACCCAGTACTTC. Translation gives CASISDRDVRCAKETQYF.